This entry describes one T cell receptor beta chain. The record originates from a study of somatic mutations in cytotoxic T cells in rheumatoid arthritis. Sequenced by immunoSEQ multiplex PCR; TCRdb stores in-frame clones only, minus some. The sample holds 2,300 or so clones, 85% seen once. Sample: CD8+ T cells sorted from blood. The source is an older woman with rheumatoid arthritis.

Here the CDR3 reads CASSVGGGIGYEQYF. The DNA for the CDR3 is TGTGCCAGCAGCGTAGGCGGGGGAATAGGCTACGAGCAGTACTTC. V gene TRBV9 combines with J gene TRBJ2-7; 7 bases agree with TRBD2. CDR3 length: 15 residues. J was trimmed by 3 bases and V by 0 bases; bases with no gene match: 6. The germline V gene encodes CDR1 SGDLS and CDR2 YYNGEE.